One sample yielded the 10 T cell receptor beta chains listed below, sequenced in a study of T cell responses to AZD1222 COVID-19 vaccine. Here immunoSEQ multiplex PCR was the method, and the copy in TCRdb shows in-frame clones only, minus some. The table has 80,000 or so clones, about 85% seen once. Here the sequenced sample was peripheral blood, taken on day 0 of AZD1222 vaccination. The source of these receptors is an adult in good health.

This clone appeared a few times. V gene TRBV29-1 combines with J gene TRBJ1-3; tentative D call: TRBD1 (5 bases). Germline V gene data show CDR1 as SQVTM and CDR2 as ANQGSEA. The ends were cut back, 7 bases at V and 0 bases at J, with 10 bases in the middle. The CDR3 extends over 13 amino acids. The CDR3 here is CSAGGASGNTIYF. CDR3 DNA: TGCAGCGCTGGGGGTGCCTCTGGAAACACCATATATTTT. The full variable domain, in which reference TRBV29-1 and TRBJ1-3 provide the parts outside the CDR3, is SAVISQKPSRDICQRGTSLTIQCQVDSQVTMMFWYRQQPGQSLTLIATANQGSEATYESGFVIDKFPISRPNLTFSTLTVSNMSPEDSSIYLCSAGGASGNTIYFGEGSWLTVV.

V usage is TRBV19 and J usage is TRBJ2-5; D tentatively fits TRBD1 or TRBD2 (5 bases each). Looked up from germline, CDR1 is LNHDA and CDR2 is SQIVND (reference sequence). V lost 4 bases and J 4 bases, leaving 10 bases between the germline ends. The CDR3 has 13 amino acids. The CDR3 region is CASSRGVRETQYF. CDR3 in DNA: TGTGCCAGTAGTAGAGGGGTAAGAGAGACCCAGTACTTC.

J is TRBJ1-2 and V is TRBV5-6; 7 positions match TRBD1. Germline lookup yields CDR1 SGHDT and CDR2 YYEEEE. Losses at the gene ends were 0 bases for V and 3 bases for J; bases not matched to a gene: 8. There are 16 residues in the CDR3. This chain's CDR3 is CASSLAEGALYYGYTF. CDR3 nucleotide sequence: TGTGCCAGCAGCTTGGCGGAGGGGGCGCTTTACTATGGCTACACCTTC. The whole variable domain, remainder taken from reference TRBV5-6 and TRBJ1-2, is DAGVTQSPTHLIKTRGQQVTLRCSPKSGHDTVSWYQQALGQGPQFIFQYYEEEERQRGNFPDRFSGHQFPNYSSELNVNALLLGDSALYLCASSLAEGALYYGYTFGSGTRLTVV.

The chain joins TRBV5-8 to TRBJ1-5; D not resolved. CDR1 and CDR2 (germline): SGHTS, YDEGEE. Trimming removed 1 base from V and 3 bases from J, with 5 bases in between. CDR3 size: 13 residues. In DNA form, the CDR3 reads TGTGCCAGCAGCTTGAGGGCCAATCAGCCCCAGCATTTT. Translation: CASSLRANQPQHF.

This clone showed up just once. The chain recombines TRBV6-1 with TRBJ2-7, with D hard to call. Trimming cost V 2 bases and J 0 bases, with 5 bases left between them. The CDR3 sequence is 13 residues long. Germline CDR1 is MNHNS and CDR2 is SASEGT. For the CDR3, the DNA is TGTGCCAGCAGTGAATTGGGCTCCTACGAGCAGTACTTC. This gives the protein CASSELGSYEQYF.

The CDR3: CASSFYPGTELLLAKNIQYF. CDR3 in DNA: TGTGCCAGCAGCTTTTATCCCGGGACAGAACTCCTTCTAGCCAAAAACATTCAGTACTTC. The chain is built from TRBV5-4 and TRBJ2-4, with TRBD1 identical over 7 bases. The germline V gene has CDR1 SGHNT and CDR2 YYREEE (reference sequence). The CDR3 covers 20 residues. The V and J ends lost 2 bases and 0 bases, in that order; junction bases with no gene match: 17.

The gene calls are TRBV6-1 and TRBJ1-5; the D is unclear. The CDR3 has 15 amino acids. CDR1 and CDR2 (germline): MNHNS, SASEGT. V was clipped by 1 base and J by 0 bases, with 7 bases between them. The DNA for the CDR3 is TGTGCCAGCAGTGAAGTGGGGAATAGCAATCAGCCCCAGCATTTT. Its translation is CASSEVGNSNQPQHF.

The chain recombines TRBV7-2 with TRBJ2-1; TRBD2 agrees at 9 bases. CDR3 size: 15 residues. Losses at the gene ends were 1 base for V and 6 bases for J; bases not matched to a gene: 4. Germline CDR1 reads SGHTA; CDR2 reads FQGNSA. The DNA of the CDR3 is TGTGCCAGCAGCTTAGGTAGCGGGAGTATCAATGAGCAGTTCTTC. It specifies CASSLGSGSINEQFF.

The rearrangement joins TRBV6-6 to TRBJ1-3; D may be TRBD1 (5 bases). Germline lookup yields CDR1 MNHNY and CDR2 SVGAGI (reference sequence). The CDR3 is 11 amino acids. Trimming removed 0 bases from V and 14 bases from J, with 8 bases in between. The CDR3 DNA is TGTGCCAGCAGTTACTCCGGGACGGTATATTTT. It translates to CASSYSGTVYF.

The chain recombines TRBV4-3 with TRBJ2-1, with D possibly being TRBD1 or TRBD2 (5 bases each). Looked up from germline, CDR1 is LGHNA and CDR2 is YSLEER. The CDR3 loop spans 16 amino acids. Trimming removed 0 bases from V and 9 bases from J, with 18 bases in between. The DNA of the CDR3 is TGCGCCAGCAGCCAAGACCAGGGCCTACCCGGGGCTGAGCAGTTCTTC. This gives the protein CASSQDQGLPGAEQFF.